These T cell receptor beta chains were read from a single sample in a study of OX40 agonist ivuxolimab in advanced cancers. The assay was immunoSEQ multiplex PCR, and TCRdb's table has in-frame clones only and misses some. Here the sample spans tens of thousands of clones, 75% to 90% being singletons. This specimen consisted of CD4+ or CD8+ T cells sorted from blood, obtained in a trial of the OX40 agonist ivuxolimab. These TCRs come from an adult with an advanced solid tumor such as melanoma, head and neck, liver or kidney cancer. CDR3s include the opening cysteine and the closing phenylalanine or tryptophan. A D gene is named only where the DNA matches it firmly. Clone size is not always given. Where it is, it says once, few, many or a class for expanded clones.

D	length	V	J	size	DNA	CDR3
-	16	TRBV19	TRBJ1-2	-	TGTGCCAGTAGTACAGGGACGAGCGGGCGCGGTAAGCCATACACCTTC	CASSTGTSGRGKPYTF
-	13	TRBV6-1	TRBJ1-5	-	TGTGCCAGCGGATATCAAGGGGATCGGCCCCAGCATTTT	CASGYQGDRPQHF
-	14	TRBV7-8	TRBJ1-1	-	TGTGCCAGCAGCTTTCGTGAAGAGAACACTGAAGCTTTCTTT	CASSFREENTEAFF
-	16	TRBV11-3	TRBJ2-7	-	TGTGCCAGCAGCTTAGAGGGGGGACAGAGTTCCTACGAGCAGTACTTC	CASSLEGGQSSYEQYF
TRBD1	16	TRBV6-5	TRBJ2-5	-	TGTGCCAGCAGTTACTCCGGGACAGGGGTCGCGGAGACCCAGTACTTC	CASSYSGTGVAETQYF
TRBD2	18	TRBV11-3	TRBJ2-3	-	TGTGCCAGCAGCTTAGGACTAGCGGGGGGGTACGGCACAGATACGCAGTATTTT	CASSLGLAGGYGTDTQYF
-	16	TRBV7-2	TRBJ2-5	-	TGTGCCAGCAGCTTAGATCGTAGATGGCGGTTAGAGACCCAGTACTTC	CASSLDRRWRLETQYF
-	13	TRBV15	TRBJ2-3	few	TGTGCCACCAGCAGGGGAAACACAGATACGCAGTATTTT	CATSRGNTDTQYF
-	13	TRBV4-3	TRBJ1-3	-	TGCGCCAGCAGCCAAGACACCGGAAACACCATATATTTT	CASSQDTGNTIYF
-	13	TRBV27	TRBJ1-1	-	TGTGCCAGCAGTTCCATGGGCGGGGCTGAAGCTTTCTTT	CASSSMGGAEAFF
-	16	TRBV6-6	TRBJ1-5	-	TGTGCCAGCAGTTACCTGCAGGGCTATAGCAATCAGCCCCAGCATTTT	CASSYLQGYSNQPQHF
-	13	TRBV27	TRBJ1-5	-	TGTGCCAGCAGGGGGGGAAGTGGGGGGCCCCAGCATTTT	CASRGGSGGPQHF
-	16	TRBV18	TRBJ1-1	-	TGTGCCAGCTCACCCTCGCTTGGAGGGCCAAGCACTGAAGCTTTCTTT	CASSPSLGGPSTEAFF
-	16	TRBV13	TRBJ2-2	-	TGTGCCAGCAGCCGTAAGAGGGGCAGGAACACCGGGGAGCTGTTTTTT	CASSRKRGRNTGELFF
-	15	TRBV7-9	TRBJ2-1	-	TGTGCCAGCAGCTACGAGTCGGGGGGCCTGAATGAGCAGTTCTTC	CASSYESGGLNEQFF
-	14	TRBV28	TRBJ1-2	-	TGTGCCAGCAGTTTAGGTTACCAGGGGTATGGCTACACCTTC	CASSLGYQGYGYTF
-	14	TRBV9	TRBJ1-2	-	TGTGCCAGCAGCGTAGACCCAGAGGGCTATGGCTACACCTTC	CASSVDPEGYGYTF
-	15	TRBV5-1	TRBJ2-1	-	TGCGCCAGCAGCTTGGGGACATCGAACTACAATGAGCAGTTCTTC	CASSLGTSNYNEQFF
-	14	TRBV9	TRBJ1-1	-	TGTGCCAGCAGCGTAGGCAGGGAGCCCACTGAAGCTTTCTTT	CASSVGREPTEAFF
-	11	TRBV6-6	TRBJ1-2	-	TGTGCCAGCAGTTACGCCGCTGGCTACACCTTC	CASSYAAGYTF
-	14	TRBV28	TRBJ2-7	-	TGTGCCAGCAGCCAAGTCGTTAGCTCCTACGAGCAGTACTTC	CASSQVVSSYEQYF
-	17	TRBV7-8	TRBJ1-6	-	TGTGCCAGCAGCTTAGAAGCCGGACTCTCCTATAATTCACCCCTCCACTTT	CASSLEAGLSYNSPLHF
TRBD1	15	TRBV6-5	TRBJ2-7	-	TGTGCCAGCAGTTCCTCGTACGGGACAGAGTACGAGCAGTACTTC	CASSSSYGTEYEQYF
TRBD1	14	TRBV19	TRBJ2-2	-	TGTGCCAGTAGTATTGACAGGGTGGGCGGGGAGCTGTTTTTT	CASSIDRVGGELFF
-	15	TRBV5-4	TRBJ1-1	-	TGTGCCAGCAGCTTGACAAGGGGAAGGGACACTGAAGCTTTCTTT	CASSLTRGRDTEAFF
-	15	TRBV6-5	TRBJ2-7	-	TGTGCCAGCCGGGGTCAGGGGAGACAAGCAGGCGAGCAGTACTTC	CASRGQGRQAGEQYF